The 29 T cell receptor beta chains presented below share a single source sample, sequenced in a study of vaccination effects on CD4 cells after COVID-19. Their antigens remain unidentified. ViraFEST expansion of antigen-specific CD4+ T cells with viral peptide pools preceded sequencing. Upon completion of 10 to 11 days in culture, CD4+ T cells were isolated. Among the vaccine recipients, none had a prior SARS-CoV-2 infection, and nucleocapsid antibodies were negative. The table came from immunoSEQ multiplex PCR; TCRdb's copy has only in-frame clones and leaves some out. The table includes roughly 67,000 clones, 60% to 85% detected once. Here the sequenced sample was CD4+ T cells from PBMCs cultured with SARS-CoV-2 spike peptides, taken before COVID-19 vaccination. These receptors came from a human donor who received a COVID-19 vaccine.

The CDR3 spells CASRGQQETQYF. The CDR3, as DNA: TGTGCCAGCAGGGGACAGCAAGAGACCCAGTACTTC. The chain links TRBV2 to TRBJ2-5, with 7 bases matching TRBD1. The germline V gene encodes CDR1 SNHLY and CDR2 FYNNEI. V gave up 6 bases and J gave up 2 bases; unmatched junction bases: 0. This CDR3 contains 12 residues. Full variable domain (missing parts from reference TRBV2 and TRBJ2-5): EPEVTQTPSHQVTQMGQEVILRCVPISNHLYFYWYRQILGQKVEFLVSFYNNEISEKSEIFDDQFSVERPDGSNFTLKIRSTKLEDSAMYFCASRGQQETQYFGPGTRLLVL.

The CDR3 here is CASSQRTSELQGFF. CDR3 coding DNA: TGTGCCAGCAGCCAGCGGACTAGCGAGCTCCAGGGGTTCTTC. The rearrangement links TRBV5-5 to TRBJ2-1; TRBD2 agrees at 9 bases. Germline assignment: CDR1 SGHKS and CDR2 YYEKEE (reference sequence). After removal of 4 bases from V and 15 bases from J, the junction contained 14 bases not matched to a gene. The length of the CDR3 is 14 residues.

The chain employs TRBV5-1 and TRBJ2-3, with a weak D call TRBD2 (6 bases). Trimming shortened V by 4 bases and J by 5 bases, and 11 bases separated the two germline ends. The CDR3 consists of 13 residues. The germline CDR1 and CDR2 sequences are SGHRS and YFSETQ. In DNA, the CDR3 is TGCGCCAGCAGCCTTCGGGACTTAGATACGCAGTATTTT. It codes for CASSLRDLDTQYF.

The V and J genes are TRBV24-1 and TRBJ2-6, with unresolved D. V was shortened by 6 bases and J by 4 bases, with 15 bases between the two germline ends. Looked up from germline, CDR1 is KGHDR and CDR2 is SFDVKD. This CDR3 has 16 amino acids. CDR3 sequence: CATSSGRSGGANVLTF. Here the CDR3 DNA reads TGTGCCACCAGTTCGGGTCGTTCGGGCGGGGCCAACGTCCTGACTTTC.

The chain combines TRBV7-9 with TRBJ2-3; TRBD1 matches at 7 bases. V lost 2 bases, J lost 6 bases, and 20 bases stayed unmatched. CDR3 length: 19 residues. The germline CDR1 and CDR2 sequences are SEHNR and FQNEAQ (reference sequence). The CDR3 region is CASSLRSRDSQDSGDTQYF. DNA of the CDR3: TGTGCCAGCAGCTTACGCAGCCGGGACAGCCAAGATTCGGGGGATACGCAGTATTTT.

V and J are TRBV7-2 and TRBJ2-3; possibly TRBD1 or TRBD2 for D (5 bases each). CDR1 and CDR2 (germline): SGHTA, FQGNSA. Trimming took 1 base from V and 5 from J, leaving 13 bases between them. The length of the CDR3 is 15 residues. Written as DNA, the CDR3 is TGTGCCAGCAGCTTAGGAGGGGTGAGAAGAGATACGCAGTATTTT. Translating gives CASSLGGVRRDTQYF.

The chain employs TRBV12-3 or TRBV12-4 and TRBJ1-1; no reliable D call. Between the trimmed V and J ends, which lost 7 bases and 0 bases, there was a span of 9 bases. The CDR3 is 13 residues long. The CDR3: CASKRTVNTEAFF. DNA for the CDR3: TGTGCCAGCAAGAGGACGGTGAACACTGAAGCTTTCTTT.

This clone was seen a few times. The CDR3 is CASSRWTAYIEAFF. DNA for the CDR3: TGTGCCAGCAGTCGTTGGACAGCCTACATTGAAGCTTTCTTT. The V and J genes are TRBV2 and TRBJ1-1, with D tentatively TRBD1 (6 bases). Germline assignment: CDR1 SNHLY and CDR2 FYNNEI. V was cut by 5 bases and J by 7 bases, with 17 bases left in between. The CDR3 is 14 residues long.

The V and J genes are TRBV14 and TRBJ2-3; 7 positions match TRBD2. This CDR3 region has 13 residues. The ends lost 5 bases at V and 10 bases at J; junction bases unmatched: 9. Germline V gene lookup returns CDR1 SGHDN and CDR2 FVKESK. For the CDR3, the DNA is TGTGCCAGCAGCTATACAAGCGGGATACCGCAGTATTTT. It is translated as CASSYTSGIPQYF. Complete variable domain (other parts from reference TRBV14 and TRBJ2-3): EAGVTQFPSHSVIEKGQTVTLRCDPISGHDNLYWYRRVMGKEIKFLLHFVKESKQDESGMPNNRFLAERTGGTYSTLKVQPAELEDSGVYFCASSYTSGIPQYFGPGTRLTVL.

This clone came up once. This chain joins TRBV30 and TRBJ2-5, with D possibly being TRBD1 (6 bases). The V gene lost 3 bases and the J gene lost 1 base, with 6 bases spanning the gap. The length of the CDR3 is 12 residues. Germline V gene sequence: CDR1 GTSNPN, CDR2 SVGIG (reference sequence). The CDR3 loop reads CAWSRGQETQYF. The CDR3 DNA reads as TGTGCCTGGAGCAGGGGCCAAGAGACCCAGTACTTC.

This clone showed up just a few times. The chain employs TRBV7-2 and TRBJ2-7; D gene unclear. Germline V CDR1 and CDR2: SGHTA, FQGNSA. This CDR3 has 13 amino acids. The ends were cut back, 0 bases at V and 1 base at J, with 4 bases in the middle. The chain's CDR3 is CASSLAASYEQYV. The CDR3 DNA follows: TGTGCCAGCAGCTTAGCGGCTTCCTACGAGCAGTACGTC.

The rearrangement links TRBV5-1 to TRBJ2-2; 7 bases map to TRBD1. The germline V gene has CDR1 SGHRS and CDR2 YFSETQ. CDR3 length: 17 amino acids. V shed 2 bases, J shed 0 bases, and the junction held 7 bases outside the gene matches. The CDR3 nucleotides read TGCGCCAGCAGCTTCATAGGCACAGGGGCGAACACCGGGGAGCTGTTTTTT. It translates to CASSFIGTGANTGELFF.

This clone was seen a single time. The rearrangement uses TRBV12-2 and TRBJ2-5; the table's D call TRBD2 went unverified against the DNA. TRBV12-2 is tagged as a pseudogene. CDR3 length equals 19 residues. In DNA form, the CDR3 reads TGTGCAAGTCGCTCACGATCCGTGGGACTAGCGGGGGCCGGGGAGACCCAGTACTTC. Its translation: CASRSRSVGLAGAGETQYF.

This clone was recorded once. This rearrangement joins TRBV5-6 to TRBJ2-2; 10 nucleotides line up with TRBD1. CDR3 length: 17 residues. Germline-derived CDR1 and CDR2 are SGHDT and YYEEEE. Trimming took 2 bases from V and 5 from J; bases not matched to a gene: 9. DNA for the CDR3: TGTGCCAGCAGCTTCTCCTGGACAGGGGGTCCAACCGGGGAGCTGTTTTTT. Encoded protein: CASSFSWTGGPTGELFF.

This clone was seen a handful of times. The CDR3 reads CASSFARGRGNQPQHF. CDR3 nucleotides: TGTGCCAGCAGTTTCGCCCGGGGGAGAGGCAATCAGCCCCAGCATTTT. The chain carries TRBV27 and TRBJ1-5, with D possibly TRBD1 on 5 matching bases. V lost 3 bases to trimming and J lost 2 bases, with 14 bases between them. Germline CDR1 MNHEY, CDR2 SMNVEV (reference sequence). CDR3 length: 16 amino acids.

The V gene is TRBV5-8, the J gene TRBJ2-5; D may be TRBD2 (5 bases). Trimming took 7 bases from V and 5 from J, leaving 21 bases between them. From germline, CDR1 is SGHTS and CDR2 YDEGEE. CDR3 length: 15 residues. CDR3 protein: CASPSWTSREETQYF. The CDR3 region has the DNA TGTGCCAGCCCCTCCTGGACCTCAAGGGAGGAGACCCAGTACTTC.

J is TRBJ1-2 and V is TRBV5-4; D is unclear. Deletions cut 2 bases from V and 0 bases from J, with 14 bases between. This CDR3 spans 16 amino acids. Germline V gene lookup returns CDR1 SGHNT and CDR2 YYREEE (reference sequence). Here the CDR3 reads CASSFADGRANYGYTF. In DNA, the CDR3 is TGTGCCAGCAGCTTCGCCGACGGACGGGCTAACTATGGCTACACCTTC.

The V and J genes are TRBV5-1 and TRBJ2-5; tentative D call: TRBD1 (5 bases). This CDR3 has 13 residues. Germline V gives CDR1 SGHRS, CDR2 YFSETQ. With 0 bases removed from V and 4 bases from J, the gap between germline ends came to 7 bases. The CDR3 bases are TGCGCCAGCAGCTTGGCAGGGTCAGAGACCCAGTACTTC. Amino acids: CASSLAGSETQYF.

The CDR3 DNA follows: TGCGCCAGCAGCCTTCATTCCCGGGGAGCCCAAGATACGCAGTATTTT. Amino acids: CASSLHSRGAQDTQYF. The chain links TRBV4-3 to TRBJ2-3; D might be TRBD2 (5 bases). CDR3 length: 16 residues. The V end was cut by 4 bases, the J end by 5 bases, with 19 bases between. Germline loops: CDR1 LGHNA, CDR2 YSLEER.

This clone has just one count. The V call is TRBV5-1, the J call TRBJ1-5; no firm D call. The CDR3 is made up of 14 amino acids. Trimming left V 1 base short and J 4 bases short, with 9 bases between. Germline V gives CDR1 SGHRS, CDR2 YFSETQ. In DNA, the CDR3 is TGCGCCAGCAGCTTGACGCCATCTAATCAGCCCCAGCATTTT. It encodes CASSLTPSNQPQHF.

This clone was seen just once. The genes are TRBV6-5 and TRBJ2-1, with D perhaps matching TRBD1 or TRBD2 (6 bases each). The CDR3 length is 14 residues. Trimming shortened V by 10 bases and J by 7 bases, and 20 bases separated the two germline ends. The germline CDR1 and CDR2 sequences are MNHEY and SVGAGI. CDR3 bases: TGTGCCATCCGGTCCGGGGGCTTAGAAAATGAGCAGTTCTTC. It codes for CAIRSGGLENEQFF.

The chain uses TRBV24-1 and TRBJ2-2; a weak D match, TRBD1 (6 bases). Germline V gene lookup returns CDR1 KGHDR and CDR2 SFDVKD. CDR3 length equals 14 residues. Trimming cost V 6 bases and J 6 bases, with 13 bases left between them. The CDR3 reads CATSTPTGSGELFF. As DNA, the CDR3 is TGTGCCACCAGTACCCCGACAGGATCCGGGGAGCTGTTTTTT.

This chain connects TRBV6-1 to TRBJ2-5; D gene ambiguous. Germline V gene lookup returns CDR1 MNHNS and CDR2 SASEGT. This CDR3 comprises 14 residues. Trimming cost V 2 bases and J 3 bases, with 10 bases left between them. CDR3 sequence (DNA): TGTGCCAGCAGTGAACGTGGGCGCGAAGAGACCCAGTACTTC. Amino acids: CASSERGREETQYF.

The V and J genes are TRBV5-4 and TRBJ2-3; D call uncertain. The germline gives CDR1 SGHNT, CDR2 YYREEE (reference sequence). CDR3 length equals 13 residues. V was shortened by 6 bases and J by 6 bases, with 14 bases between the two germline ends. The CDR3 region has the DNA TGTGCCAGCATCGATCAAAGGGCGGATACGCAGTATTTT. The encoded protein is CASIDQRADTQYF.

The chain links TRBV6-6 to TRBJ1-5; a weak D match, TRBD1 (5 bases). CDR1 and CDR2 from the germline V gene are MNHNY and SVGAGI (reference sequence). V lost 6 bases, J lost 5 bases, and 11 bases lay in between. The CDR3 extends over 13 amino acids. The CDR3 nucleotides read TGTGCCAGCAGGCCCAGGGTGTATCAGCCCCAGCATTTT. The encoded protein is CASRPRVYQPQHF.

The chain carries TRBV5-6 and TRBJ2-1; D possibly corresponds to TRBD1 (5 bases). Germline V gene lookup returns CDR1 SGHDT and CDR2 YYEEEE. This CDR3 comprises 14 residues. V was clipped by 2 bases and J by 10 bases, with 16 bases between them. The CDR3 bases are TGTGCCAGCAGCTTCAGGGTAGGCCAAGGAGAGCAGTTCTTC. Protein product: CASSFRVGQGEQFF.

This clone was seen only once. V is TRBV5-1 and J is TRBJ2-5; perhaps TRBD2 as D (6 bases). Trimming removed 4 bases at V and 3 bases at J, with 13 bases between. The CDR3 has 14 amino acids. Germline-derived CDR1 and CDR2 are SGHRS and YFSETQ. As DNA, the CDR3 is TGCGCCAGCAGCGCGGTATGGGGGGAAGAGACCCAGTACTTC. Translation gives CASSAVWGEETQYF.

J is TRBJ1-3 and V is TRBV5-1; the match to TRBD1 covers 7 bases. The J segment lost 2 bases and the V segment lost 3 bases, leaving 8 bases of the junction unmatched. This CDR3 contains 16 residues. Germline CDR1 SGHRS, CDR2 YFSETQ. The CDR3 DNA reads as TGCGCCAGCAGCTCATTCGGGACAGACGCTGGAAACACCATATATTTT. Residues: CASSSFGTDAGNTIYF.

The rearrangement uses TRBV4-1 and TRBJ2-4, with 7 nucleotides matching TRBD1. The J segment lost 6 bases and the V segment lost 1 base, leaving 9 bases of the junction unmatched. CDR1 is MGHRA and CDR2 is YSYEKL in the germline V gene. There are 16 residues in the CDR3. As DNA, the CDR3 is TGCGCCAGCAGCCAAGGATTCGGACAGGAGACAAACATTCAGTACTTC. Its translation: CASSQGFGQETNIQYF.